The subject of this entry is one T cell receptor beta chain. What it binds is not known. This was the immunoSEQ v3.0 assay at survey level. Sequencing of each sample targeted about 40,000-50,000 T-cell genomes. This table comes from immunoSEQ multiplex PCR, and its TCRdb copy is limited to in-frame clones, with some not included. The table has more than 30,000 clones, around 79% seen once. This CDR3 comprises 15 residues. Trimming removed 9 bases from V and 0 bases from J, with 17 bases in between. Germline V gene lookup returns CDR1 SGDLS and CDR2 YYNGEE. Going into DNA extraction, samples held roughly 0.95-11 million cryopreserved PBMC. These data come from a study of long-term antiretroviral therapy in people with HIV. Study results and limitations: The repertoire was dominated at all time points by clones expanded before ART.

Material: unsorted PBMCs, obtained 1.9 years after starting antiretroviral therapy. The clonotype originates from a man between 18 and 29 years old with HIV. The chain uses TRBV9 and TRBJ2-3; no clear D. The CDR3 here is CATSEGSASTDTQYF. CDR3 DNA: TGTGCCACCTCAGAAGGTTCAGCGAGCACAGATACGCAGTATTTT.